This record covers a single T cell receptor (beta chain). V lost 1 base and J 7 bases, leaving 15 bases between the germline ends. Germline CDR1 GTSNPN, CDR2 SVGIG (reference sequence). CDR3 size: 14 residues. This entry is derived from a study of T cell changes during pregnancy in multiple sclerosis. Data came from immunoSEQ multiplex PCR; TCRdb stores just in-frame clones and leaves some out. This sample has more than 55,000 clones, with 88% found just once. The chain links TRBV30 to TRBJ2-3; weak D call: TRBD2 (5 bases). Specimen: CD4+ T cells from peripheral blood mononuclear cells, collected in the third trimester of pregnancy. The clonotype comes from a female donor with multiple sclerosis, enrolled in a pregnancy study. The CDR3 loop is CAWSAGLLPNTQYF. The CDR3 DNA follows: TGTGCCTGGAGTGCCGGACTCCTACCAAATACGCAGTATTTT.